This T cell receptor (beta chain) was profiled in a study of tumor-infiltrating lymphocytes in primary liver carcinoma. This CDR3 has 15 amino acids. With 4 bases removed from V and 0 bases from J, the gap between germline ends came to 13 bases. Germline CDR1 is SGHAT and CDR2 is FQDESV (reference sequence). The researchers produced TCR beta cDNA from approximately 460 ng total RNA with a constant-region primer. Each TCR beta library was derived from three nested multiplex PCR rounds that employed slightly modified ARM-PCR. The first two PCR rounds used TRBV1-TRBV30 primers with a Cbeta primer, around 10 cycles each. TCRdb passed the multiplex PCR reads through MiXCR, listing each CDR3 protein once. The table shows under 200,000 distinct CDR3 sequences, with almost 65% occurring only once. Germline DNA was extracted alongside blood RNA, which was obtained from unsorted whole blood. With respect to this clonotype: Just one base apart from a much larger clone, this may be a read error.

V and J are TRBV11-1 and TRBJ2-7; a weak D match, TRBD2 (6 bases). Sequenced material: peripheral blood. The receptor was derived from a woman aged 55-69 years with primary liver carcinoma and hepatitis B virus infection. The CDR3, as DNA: TGTGCCAGCAGCTCATCCCGGGACTGCTCCTACGAGCAGTACTTC. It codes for CASSSSRDCSYEQYF. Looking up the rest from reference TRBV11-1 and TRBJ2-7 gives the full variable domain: EAEVAQSPRYKITEKSQAVAFWCDPISGHATLYWYRQILGQGPELLVQFQDESVVDDSQLPKDRFSAERLKGVDSTLKIQPAELGDSAMYLCASSSSRDCSYEQYFGPGTRLTVT.